What follows describes a single T cell receptor beta chain. Original analysis: Estimation of nucleated cell counts relied on the amplification of reference gene primers. Clones were read by immunoSEQ multiplex PCR, and TCRdb kept only the in-frame ones, dropping some. D and trimming were read from the DNA, whereas the V and J calls and clone size are those reported in that table. This table holds about 23,000 clones, about 82% found once. The V gene lost 0 bases and the J gene lost 1 base, with 19 bases spanning the gap. This CDR3 comprises 18 residues. Germline CDR1 and CDR2: SQVTM and ANQGSEA. The data derive from a study of blood T cell repertoires in COVID-19.

The V gene is TRBV29-1, the J gene TRBJ1-3; D not certain. The clonotype comes from a human donor with active COVID-19. The donor label of this sample is uncertain. Sequences were obtained from peripheral blood. CDR3 amino acids: CSVEDLLGRSQSGNTIYF. The CDR3 DNA reads TGCAGCGTTGAAGATCTTCTTGGCAGGTCCCAATCTGGAAACACCATATATTTT.